The T cell receptor beta chain under discussion was sequenced for a study of T cells in narcolepsy. A single count supports this clone. Method: immunoSEQ multiplex PCR; TCRdb's copy keeps in-frame clones and lacks some. The table has about 35,000 clones, around 80% seen once. Germline V gene lookup returns CDR1 SGDLS and CDR2 YYNGEE. The CDR3 has 15 residues. The V segment lost 3 bases and the J segment 2 bases; nucleotides outside the gene matches: 6. The V call is TRBV9, the J call TRBJ1-2; 8 positions match TRBD1. The source material was memory (CD45RA-) CD4+ T cells from blood. The source of this sequence is a human donor in good health. As DNA, the CDR3 is TGTGCCAGCAGCGCGGTGGACAGGGCGAACTATGGCTACACCTTC. Translation: CASSAVDRANYGYTF.